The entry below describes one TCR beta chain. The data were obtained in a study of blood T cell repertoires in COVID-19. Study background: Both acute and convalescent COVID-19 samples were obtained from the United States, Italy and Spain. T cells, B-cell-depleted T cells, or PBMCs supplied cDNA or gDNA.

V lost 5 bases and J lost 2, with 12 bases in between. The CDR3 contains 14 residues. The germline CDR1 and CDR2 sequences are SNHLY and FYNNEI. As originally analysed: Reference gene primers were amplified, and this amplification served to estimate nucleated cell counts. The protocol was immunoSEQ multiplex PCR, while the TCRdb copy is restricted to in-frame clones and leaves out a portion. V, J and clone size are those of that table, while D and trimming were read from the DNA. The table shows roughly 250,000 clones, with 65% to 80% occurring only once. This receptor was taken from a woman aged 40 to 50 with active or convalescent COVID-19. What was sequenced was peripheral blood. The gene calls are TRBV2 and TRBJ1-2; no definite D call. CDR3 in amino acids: CASSRPGTNYGYTF. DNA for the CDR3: TGTGCCAGCAGTCGGCCGGGAACAAACTATGGCTACACCTTC.